This T cell receptor beta chain came from a study of blood T cells in healthy people across ages. Study summary: About one barcoded beta molecule per two T cells was the capture yield of template switching.

This clonotype was counted at least ten times. The antigen remains undetermined. The use of a sample-barcoded 5' primer and a J-beta primer mix characterized a second PCR of roughly 7 to 11 cycles. TCRdb processed the 5' RACE reads anew with MiXCR; each CDR3 protein has one entry. In the table there are around 710,000 distinct CDR3 sequences, roughly 41% of which are singletons. There were healthy Caucasian individuals from Russia, aged 6 to 90, serving as donors. A minimum of 5 micrograms of total RNA was extracted per sample. Germline CDR1 and CDR2: SQVTM and ANQGSEA. CDR3 length equals 12 residues. Trimming stripped 4 bases from V and 2 bases from J, with 9 bases between. General study results and limits: Strong correlation linked observed beta diversity and percent naive T cells.

This clonotype was sampled from a woman aged 55-69 years in good health. J is TRBJ2-7 and V is TRBV29-1; no clear D. The source material was blood. The CDR3 sequence: CSVADGTYEQYF. The CDR3 bases are TGCAGCGTTGCGGACGGTACCTACGAGCAGTACTTC.